This is a list of T cell receptor beta chains from one sample in a study of OX40 agonist ivuxolimab in advanced cancers. The repertoire was sequenced with immunoSEQ multiplex PCR; TCRdb's copy has only in-frame clones and lacks some. The sample lists some 80,000 clones; more than 75% were seen once. Sequences were derived from CD4+ or CD8+ T cells sorted from blood, sampled in a trial of the OX40 agonist ivuxolimab. The receptor set was obtained from an adult with an advanced solid tumor such as melanoma, head and neck, liver or kidney cancer. Both conserved end residues are part of each CDR3. D genes are given only for firm matches. Only some rows state a clone size, as once, few, many or a class for expanded clones.

clone_size	d_call	v_call	j_call	cdr3_aa	cdr3_nt
-	TRBD1	TRBV5-4	TRBJ2-5	CASSRTGQYQETQYF	TGTGCCAGCAGCCGGACAGGACAGTACCAAGAGACCCAGTACTTC
-	-	TRBV19	TRBJ1-2	CASSIDRQEYGYTF	TGTGCCAGTAGTATAGATCGACAGGAGTATGGCTACACCTTC
-	-	TRBV7-3	TRBJ2-7	CASSLGGSSSSYEQYF	TGTGCCAGCAGCCTAGGTGGCAGTTCTAGCTCCTACGAGCAGTACTTC
-	-	TRBV6-5	TRBJ1-2	CASGGGYTF	TGTGCCAGTGGAGGTGGCTACACCTTC
-	-	TRBV27	TRBJ2-3	CATGKRGTDTQYF	TGTGCCACTGGAAAAAGGGGCACAGATACGCAGTATTTT
-	-	TRBV19	TRBJ2-3	CASSTDPSTDTQYF	TGTGCCAGTAGTACGGACCCTAGCACAGATACGCAGTATTTT
-	-	TRBV9	TRBJ1-6	CASSVTGNSPLHF	TGTGCCAGCAGCGTAACAGGGAATTCACCCCTCCACTTT
-	-	TRBV7-9	TRBJ2-1	CASSLDGVNEQFF	TGTGCCAGCAGCTTAGACGGGGTGAATGAGCAGTTCTTC
-	-	TRBV4-1	TRBJ1-1	CASSPYPLRVLNTEAFF	TGCGCCAGCAGCCCCTATCCCCTCAGAGTGTTGAACACTGAAGCTTTCTTT
-	-	TRBV6-5	TRBJ1-4	CASSFLYSSGRELFF	TGTGCCAGCAGTTTCCTCTACAGCTCGGGGCGGGAACTGTTTTTT
-	TRBD1	TRBV7-9	TRBJ2-1	CASSQDRGSYNEQFF	TGTGCCAGCAGCCAAGACAGGGGATCCTACAATGAGCAGTTCTTC
-	TRBD2	TRBV4-1	TRBJ2-1	CASSHRRTSGKSNEQFF	TGCGCCAGCAGCCATCGTCGGACTAGCGGGAAAAGTAATGAGCAGTTCTTC
-	-	TRBV5-1	TRBJ2-3	CASSQTPSDTQYF	TGCGCCAGCAGCCAGACACCTTCAGATACGCAGTATTTT
-	-	TRBV18	TRBJ2-1	CASSPPGSAAYNEQFF	TGTGCCAGCTCACCACCGGGGTCGGCAGCGTACAATGAGCAGTTCTTC
-	TRBD1	TRBV27	TRBJ2-2	CASSYGTANTGELFF	TGTGCCAGCAGTTACGGGACAGCGAACACCGGGGAGCTGTTTTTT
-	-	TRBV20-1	TRBJ1-1	CSVPVNTEAFF	TGCAGTGTCCCAGTGAACACTGAAGCTTTCTTT
-	TRBD2	TRBV29-1	TRBJ2-7	CSAIAGPSYEQYF	TGCAGCGCAATAGCGGGGCCCTCCTACGAGCAGTACTTC
once	-	TRBV4-1	TRBJ1-5	CASSQGRGETQNQPQHF	TGCGCCAGCAGCCAAGGTAGGGGGGAGACCCAAAATCAGCCCCAGCATTTT
-	-	TRBV7-9	TRBJ2-5	CASSPQETQYF	TGTGCCAGCAGCCCCCAAGAGACCCAGTACTTC
once	-	TRBV6-5	TRBJ1-3	CASTGWDYSGNTIYF	TGTGCCAGCACTGGCTGGGATTACTCTGGAAACACCATATATTTT
once	TRBD1	TRBV19	TRBJ2-7	CASSNPGTALYEQYF	TGTGCCAGTAGCAATCCCGGGACAGCACTCTACGAGCAGTACTTC
-	-	TRBV6-1	TRBJ2-5	CASSGETQYF	TGTGCCAGCAGTGGGGAGACCCAGTACTTC
-	-	TRBV11-3	TRBJ1-1	CASSLDWGVNTEAFF	TGTGCCAGCAGCTTAGATTGGGGCGTGAACACTGAAGCTTTCTTT
-	TRBD2	TRBV28	TRBJ2-1	CASSSGGPYNEQFF	TGTGCCAGCAGTAGCGGGGGGCCATACAATGAGCAGTTCTTC
-	TRBD2	TRBV7-9	TRBJ2-3	CASSPGGDTQYF	TGTGCCAGCAGCCCGGGGGGAGATACGCAGTATTTT
-	-	TRBV18	TRBJ2-1	CASSPSAGINEQFF	TGTGCCAGCTCACCCTCGGCAGGGATTAATGAGCAGTTCTTC
-	-	TRBV30	TRBJ1-2	CAWTLLRQNTF	TGTGCCTGGACCCTATTGCGACAGAACACCTTC
-	-	TRBV10-3	TRBJ1-1	CAISSGARTEAFF	TGTGCCATCAGTTCAGGGGCGAGAACTGAAGCTTTCTTT
-	-	TRBV6-5	TRBJ1-6	CASSYVAGRSPLHF	TGTGCCAGCAGTTACGTGGCAGGGAGATCACCCCTCCACTTT
-	-	TRBV9	TRBJ1-3	CASSVLPTVTGGNTIYF	TGTGCCAGCAGCGTTCTCCCAACAGTCACAGGTGGAAACACCATATATTTT
-	TRBD2	TRBV18	TRBJ2-1	CASSSYGGGRGNEQFF	TGTGCCAGCTCATCATATGGGGGGGGTAGAGGCAATGAGCAGTTCTTC
-	TRBD1	TRBV19	TRBJ1-2	CASSLRTGSNYGYTF	TGTGCCAGTAGTCTCCGGACAGGTTCTAACTATGGCTACACCTTC
-	-	TRBV9	TRBJ1-2	CASSPHQDSRYGYTF	TGTGCCAGCAGCCCCCATCAGGACAGTCGCTATGGCTACACCTTC
-	TRBD2	TRBV7-9	TRBJ2-7	CASSGTSGRGYEQYF	TGTGCCAGCAGCGGGACTAGCGGGAGGGGATACGAGCAGTACTTC
-	-	TRBV7-2	TRBJ2-3	CASSLGTRGLAMDKYF	TGTGCCAGCAGCTTAGGCACTCGAGGTCTAGCAATGGACAAGTATTTT
-	-	TRBV28	TRBJ1-2	CASSLSQGKGYTF	TGTGCCAGCAGTTTATCCCAGGGGAAGGGCTACACCTTC
once	-	TRBV19	TRBJ2-3	CASSIGQASADTQYF	TGTGCCAGTAGTATAGGTCAGGCCTCCGCAGATACGCAGTATTTT
-	TRBD1	TRBV15	TRBJ2-7	CATSRDRGYEQYF	TGTGCCACCAGTCGGGACAGGGGCTACGAGCAGTACTTC
-	-	TRBV28	TRBJ1-5	CASSRSNQPQHF	TGTGCCAGCAGTAGAAGCAATCAGCCCCAGCATTTT
-	-	TRBV13	TRBJ1-2	CASSLSLNGYGYTF	TGTGCCAGCAGCCTGTCCCTAAATGGCTATGGCTACACCTTC
-	-	TRBV6-5	TRBJ1-1	CASSYWENTEAFF	TGTGCCAGCAGTTATTGGGAGAACACTGAAGCTTTCTTT
-	-	TRBV2	TRBJ2-1	CASIKGEGGNEQFF	TGTGCCAGCATAAAAGGTGAAGGGGGCAATGAGCAGTTCTTC
-	TRBD1	TRBV5-4	TRBJ1-1	CASSGTGQGNTEAFF	TGTGCCAGCAGCGGAACGGGACAGGGGAACACTGAAGCTTTCTTT
-	-	TRBV11-3	TRBJ1-4	CASSFRFGEKLFF	TGTGCCAGCAGCTTCAGGTTTGGGGAAAAACTGTTTTTT
-	TRBD1	TRBV5-1	TRBJ1-2	CASSRTGTNYGYTF	TGCGCCAGCAGCAGGACAGGGACTAACTATGGCTACACCTTC
-	-	TRBV4-1	TRBJ1-1	CASSHDSSYTEAFF	TGCGCCAGCAGCCACGACAGCTCCTACACTGAAGCTTTCTTT
-	TRBD2	TRBV18	TRBJ2-5	CASSPGGRARETQYF	TGTGCCAGCTCACCAGGCGGGAGGGCCCGAGAGACCCAGTACTTC
few	-	TRBV4-2	TRBJ2-1	CASSQDARDNEQFF	TGTGCCAGCAGCCAAGATGCAAGGGACAATGAGCAGTTCTTC
-	TRBD2	TRBV9	TRBJ2-2	CASSVRLLAGGLYTGELFF	TGTGCCAGCAGCGTACGTCTGTTAGCGGGAGGTTTGTACACCGGGGAGCTGTTTTTT
-	TRBD1	TRBV9	TRBJ2-5	CASSPRTGSRETQYF	TGTGCCAGCAGCCCCCGGACAGGGTCTCGAGAGACCCAGTACTTC
-	-	TRBV7-2	TRBJ1-2	CASSLAVRGLRRDYGYTF	TGTGCCAGCAGCTTAGCCGTTCGGGGACTCCGAAGGGACTATGGCTACACCTTC
medium-sized	-	TRBV5-6	TRBJ1-2	CASRGRGRGSSGYTF	TGTGCCAGCAGGGGTAGGGGCAGGGGCTCTAGTGGCTACACCTTC
-	-	TRBV18	TRBJ2-1	CASSPLASYNEQFF	TGTGCCAGCTCACCGCTAGCTTCCTACAATGAGCAGTTCTTC
-	-	TRBV7-8	TRBJ1-2	CASSTRWQGLDGYTF	TGTGCCAGCAGCACCCGTTGGCAGGGGCTCGATGGCTACACCTTC
-	-	TRBV6-1	TRBJ1-1	CASSDLPNTEAFF	TGTGCCAGCAGTGACCTACCGAACACTGAAGCTTTCTTT
-	-	TRBV6-5	TRBJ2-1	CASSYTGTTAGGEQFF	TGTGCCAGCAGTTACACAGGGACTACAGCCGGTGGTGAGCAGTTCTTC
-	-	TRBV6-9	TRBJ1-6	CASTNRTDSTNSPLHF	TGTGCCAGCACTAACCGGACAGACTCTACTAATTCACCCCTCCACTTT